The rows below give T cell receptor beta chains drawn from one sample of a study of somatic mutations in cytotoxic T cells in rheumatoid arthritis. The table came from immunoSEQ multiplex PCR; TCRdb's copy has only in-frame clones and leaves some out. Of approximately 24,000 clones in the sample, roughly 74% were seen once. Sequences were obtained from CD8+ T cells sorted from blood. These receptor sequences come from a woman aged 18-29 years in good health. Each CDR3 is given with its conserved first and last residue. Each record gives: J gene, V gene, CDR3 length, clone size, D gene, CDR3 DNA, CDR3 protein. D genes are given only for firm matches. Part of the rows lack a size; the others show once, few, many or a class for expanded clones.

TRBJ2-7,TRBV6-1,15,.,TRBD2,TGTGCCAGCAGTGATTTAGCGGGATCCTCCTACGAGCAGTACTTC,CASSDLAGSSYEQYF
TRBJ1-1,TRBV7-9,12,.,.,TGTGCCAGCAGCTTAGGTAGCGGGGGAGCTTTCTTT,CASSLGSGGAFF
TRBJ2-1,TRBV7-2,16,once,.,TGTGCCAGCAGCTCAGGTTCCACGAGCTCCTACAATGAGCAGTTCTTC,CASSSGSTSSYNEQFF
TRBJ2-3,TRBV19,15,few,.,TGTGCCAGTACCGCGGACAGTCTAGGCACAGATACGCAGTATTTT,CASTADSLGTDTQYF
TRBJ2-3,TRBV28,20,.,TRBD2,TGTGCCAGCAGTTTTCCGTTGAGATACCAGGGACTAGCAGGCACAGATACGCAGTATTTT,CASSFPLRYQGLAGTDTQYF
TRBJ2-7,TRBV21-1,14,.,.,TGTGCCAGCAGCAAAGACACCTTTGGGTACGAGCAGTACTTC,CASSKDTFGYEQYF
TRBJ1-4,TRBV2,15,.,.,TGTGCCAGCAGCGGTAGGGACGGTCTTAATGAAAAACTGTTTTTT,CASSGRDGLNEKLFF
TRBJ1-1,TRBV2,11,few,TRBD1,TGTGCCAGCAAGCAGGGGGCTGGGGCTTTCTTT,CASKQGAGAFF
TRBJ1-4,TRBV5-1,13,few,.,TGCGCCAGCAGCACCGGGAGGGATGAAAAACTGTTTTTT,CASSTGRDEKLFF
TRBJ1-1,TRBV29-1,13,.,.,TGCAGCGTTGAACAGCTAGGGAACACTGAAGCTTTCTTT,CSVEQLGNTEAFF
TRBJ1-3,TRBV7-9,14,once,.,TGTGCCAGCAGCCCACTTATCTCTGGAAACACCATATATTTT,CASSPLISGNTIYF
TRBJ1-4,TRBV4-1,14,few,.,TGCGCCAGCAGCCAAGAGCCAGGGTCTTACGAACTGTTTTTT,CASSQEPGSYELFF
TRBJ1-2,TRBV27,15,.,.,TGTGCCAGCAGTTTGGTGGGCAGGGACGGAAATGGCTACACCTTC,CASSLVGRDGNGYTF
TRBJ2-7,TRBV28,13,.,.,TGTGCCAGCAGTTTAACCGGGACCTACGAGCAGTACTTC,CASSLTGTYEQYF
TRBJ2-6,TRBV19,17,.,.,TGTGCCTCGGCCACAGGATGGGGAAGCTCTGGGGCCAACGTCCTGACTTTC,CASATGWGSSGANVLTF
TRBJ2-2,TRBV28,18,.,TRBD2,TGTGCCAGCAGTTCGGGACTAGCGGGGCCTCGATACACCGGGGAGCTGTTTTTT,CASSSGLAGPRYTGELFF
TRBJ1-1,TRBV30,11,.,.,TGTGCCTGGATGGAGGTGACTGAAGCTTTCTTT,CAWMEVTEAFF
TRBJ1-1,TRBV7-2,17,.,.,TGTGCCAGCAGCTTAGCGTTCTATTCTAAGGGGAACACTGAAGCTTTCTTT,CASSLAFYSKGNTEAFF
TRBJ2-7,TRBV28,16,.,TRBD1,TGTGCCAGCAGTTTCGACAGGGGGCTCGCCGCCTACGAGCAGTACTTC,CASSFDRGLAAYEQYF
TRBJ2-1,TRBV2,15,.,TRBD2,TGTGCCACGGCCCCCTGGCTAGCGGGAGAAAATGAGCAGTTCTTC,CATAPWLAGENEQFF
TRBJ2-2,TRBV2,14,.,.,TGTGCCAGCAGTGTCTCAGGGCCCACCGGGGAGCTGTTTTTT,CASSVSGPTGELFF
TRBJ2-3,TRBV28,16,.,.,TGTGCCAGCAGTTTAACTCCAGGGGCGAACACAGATACGCAGTATTTT,CASSLTPGANTDTQYF
TRBJ2-1,TRBV27,14,.,TRBD2,TGTGCCAGCAGACTGGCGGGGGGTCCTAGGGAGCAGTTCTTC,CASRLAGGPREQFF
TRBJ2-2,TRBV5-1,20,.,.,TGCGCCAGCAGCTTGGCCCCTTTTCGGGAGAGGTCCTCTCCCACCGGGGAGCTGTTTTTT,CASSLAPFRERSSPTGELFF
TRBJ2-3,TRBV27,17,.,.,TGTGCCAGCAGCTTAGTTCCCGGGCTGAGTGATTTGGATACGCAGTATTTT,CASSLVPGLSDLDTQYF
TRBJ2-7,TRBV11-2,12,once,.,TGTGCCAGCAGCCCAAATGTCTACGAGCAGTACTTC,CASSPNVYEQYF
TRBJ2-1,TRBV10-3,17,.,.,TGTGCCATCAGTGATTTGCGGGGTCCGAGCTCCTACAATGAGCAGTTCTTC,CAISDLRGPSSYNEQFF
TRBJ2-3,TRBV9,15,once,TRBD2,TGTGCCAGCAGCCTCACGGGGGGGCCGGGAGATACGCAGTATTTT,CASSLTGGPGDTQYF
TRBJ1-4,TRBV27,11,.,.,TGTGCCAGCAGTTTTGGTGAAAAACTGTTTTTT,CASSFGEKLFF
TRBJ2-1,TRBV27,18,.,TRBD2,TGTGCCAGCAGTCCCCAGACGGGACTAGCGGGAGCAGGCGATGAGCAGTTCTTC,CASSPQTGLAGAGDEQFF
TRBJ2-1,TRBV7-6,14,few,.,TGTGCCAGCAGCTTAGGTATGGCCGGGGATGAGCAGTTCTTC,CASSLGMAGDEQFF
TRBJ2-2,TRBV27,18,.,TRBD1,TGTGCCAGCAGTCCGACCGCCTACAGGGGTCAGAACACCGGGGAGCTGTTTTTT,CASSPTAYRGQNTGELFF